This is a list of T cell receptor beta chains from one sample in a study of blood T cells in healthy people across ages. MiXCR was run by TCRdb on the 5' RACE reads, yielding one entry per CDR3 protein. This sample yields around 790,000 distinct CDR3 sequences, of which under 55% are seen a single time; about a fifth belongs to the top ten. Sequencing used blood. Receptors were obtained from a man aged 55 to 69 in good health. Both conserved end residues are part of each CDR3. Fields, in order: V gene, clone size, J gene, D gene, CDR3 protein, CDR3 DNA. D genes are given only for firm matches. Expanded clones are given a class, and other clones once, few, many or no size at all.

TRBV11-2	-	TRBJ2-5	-	CASTSTHRDLKTQYF	TGTGCCAGCACCTCAACCCACAGGGATCTGAAGACCCAGTACTTC
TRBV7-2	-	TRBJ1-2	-	CASSLVQTWKANYGYTF	TGTGCCAGCAGCTTAGTGCAGACCTGGAAAGCTAACTATGGCTACACCTTC
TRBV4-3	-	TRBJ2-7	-	CASSQHDGYEQYF	TGCGCCAGCAGCCAACACGACGGCTACGAGCAGTACTTC
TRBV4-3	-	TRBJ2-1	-	CASSQGSRNVRNEQFF	TGCGCCAGCAGCCAAGGGTCCCGAAACGTTCGCAATGAGCAGTTCTTC
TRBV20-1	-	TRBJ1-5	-	CSVPPHNSNQPQHF	TGCAGTGTCCCGCCCCACAATAGCAATCAGCCCCAGCATTTT
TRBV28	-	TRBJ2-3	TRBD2	CASSFVLAGAKADTQYF	TGTGCCAGCAGTTTCGTTCTAGCGGGGGCGAAGGCAGATACGCAGTATTTT
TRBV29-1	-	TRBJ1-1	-	CSVQNTEAFF	TGCAGCGTGCAGAACACTGAAGCTTTCTTT
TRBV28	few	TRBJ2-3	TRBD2	CASRLAGGTNTQYF	TGTGCCAGTAGGCTAGCGGGGGGGACAAACACGCAGTATTTT
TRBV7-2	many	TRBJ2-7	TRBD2	CASSLGAGSSSYEQYF	TGTGCCAGCAGCTTAGGAGCGGGGTCCTCCTCCTACGAGCAGTACTTC
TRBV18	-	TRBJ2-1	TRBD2	CASSPPGGTYSYNEQFF	TGTGCCAGCTCACCACCGGGGGGGACCTACTCCTACAATGAGCAGTTCTTC
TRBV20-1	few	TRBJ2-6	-	CSARDAISGANVLTF	TGCAGTGCTAGAGATGCGATCTCTGGGGCCAACGTCCTGACTTTC
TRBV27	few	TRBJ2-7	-	CASRLTGWMSYEQYF	TGTGCCAGCAGGCTGACGGGGTGGATGTCCTACGAGCAGTACTTC
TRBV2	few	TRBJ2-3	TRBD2	CASSYSGGADTQYF	TGTGCCAGCAGTTATAGCGGGGGGGCAGATACGCAGTATTTT
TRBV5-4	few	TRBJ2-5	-	CASSLARGEETQYF	TGTGCCAGCAGCTTGGCCAGGGGAGAAGAGACCCAGTACTTC
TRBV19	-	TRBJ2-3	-	CASATGDADTQYF	TGTGCCAGTGCCACGGGGGACGCAGATACGCAGTATTTT
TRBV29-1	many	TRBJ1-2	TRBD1	CSVETTGVGSYTF	TGCAGCGTTGAAACGACAGGGGTTGGGAGCTACACCTTC
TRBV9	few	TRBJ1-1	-	CASSEDLGTTEAFF	TGTGCCAGCAGCGAAGACCTGGGTACCACTGAAGCTTTCTTT
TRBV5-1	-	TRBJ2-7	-	CASSLATGTASYEQYF	TGCGCCAGCAGCTTGGCAACCGGGACGGCCTCCTACGAGCAGTACTTC
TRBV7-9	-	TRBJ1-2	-	CASSLAGTAYGYTF	TGTGCCAGCAGCTTAGCCGGGACTGCATATGGCTACACCTTC
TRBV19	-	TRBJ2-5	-	CASSIQTVTNEQYF	TGCGCCAGTAGTATCCAGACAGTTACGAATGAGCAGTACTTC
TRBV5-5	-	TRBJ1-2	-	CASSARGHRVNSGYTF	TGTGCCAGCAGCGCGAGGGGACACCGTGTTAATTCGGGCTACACCTTC
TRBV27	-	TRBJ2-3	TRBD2	CASSPRTSGGAFADTQYF	TGTGCCAGCAGTCCTCGGACTAGCGGGGGGGCTTTTGCAGATACGCAGTATTTT
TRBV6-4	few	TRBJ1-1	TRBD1	CASRRDSRMNTEAFF	TGTGCCAGCAGAAGGGACAGCAGAATGAACACTGAAGCTTTCTTT